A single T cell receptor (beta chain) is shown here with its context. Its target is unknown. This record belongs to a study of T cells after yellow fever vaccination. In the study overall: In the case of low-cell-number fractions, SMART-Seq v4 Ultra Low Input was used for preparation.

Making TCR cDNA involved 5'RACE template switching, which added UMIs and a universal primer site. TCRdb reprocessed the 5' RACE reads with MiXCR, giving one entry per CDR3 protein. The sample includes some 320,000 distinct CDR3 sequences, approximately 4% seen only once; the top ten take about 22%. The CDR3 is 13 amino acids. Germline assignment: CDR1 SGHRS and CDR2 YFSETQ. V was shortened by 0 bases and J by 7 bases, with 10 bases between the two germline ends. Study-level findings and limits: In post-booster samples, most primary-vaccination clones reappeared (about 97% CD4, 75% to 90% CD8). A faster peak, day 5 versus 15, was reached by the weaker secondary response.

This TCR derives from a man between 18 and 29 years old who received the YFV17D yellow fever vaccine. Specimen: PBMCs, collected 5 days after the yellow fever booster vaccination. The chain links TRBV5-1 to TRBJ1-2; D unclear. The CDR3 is CASSLGENSGYTF. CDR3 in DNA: TGCGCCAGCAGCTTGGGGGAAAATTCTGGCTACACCTTC.